The present TCR beta chain was sequenced within a study of cytomegalovirus exposure and HLA in healthy donors. Primers included in the PCR were 60 Vbeta and 13 Jbeta primers. Sequencing used immunoSEQ multiplex PCR; TCRdb keeps in-frame clones, though not all of them. The table has more than 100,000 clones, about 81% seen once. The sample holds a few counts of this clone. This TCR was sampled from a woman aged 45 to 65 in good health and CMV-seropositive. The specimen was PBMCs.

CDR3 in amino acids: CASSQDRGTSGRNKQFF. The CDR3, as DNA: TGTGCCAGCAGCCAAGATAGGGGGACTAGCGGGAGGAATAAGCAGTTCTTC. The chain carries TRBV14 and TRBJ2-1, with 15 bases lining up with TRBD2. The CDR3 loop spans 17 amino acids. The V and J ends lost 0 bases and 11 bases, in that order; junction bases with no gene match: 8. CDR1 and CDR2 from the germline V gene are SGHDN and FVKESK.